Listed below are T cell receptor beta chains from one sample, sequenced in a study of blood T cell repertoires in COVID-19. Here immunoSEQ multiplex PCR was the method, and the copy in TCRdb shows in-frame clones only, minus some. The sample includes under 200,000 clones, more than 80% of them seen just once. The sequenced sample consisted of PBMCs or T cells enriched from blood (not recorded which). These TCRs come from a woman between 18 and 29 years old who had recovered from COVID-19. The CDR3 runs from the conserved cysteine through the conserved F or W. D genes are given only for firm matches. Rows may omit the clone size; those that give it use once, few, many or a size class.

13	TRBV12-3/TRBV12-4	.	TRBJ2-5	.	TGTGCCAGCAGTTTCGGGGGAAGGGAGACCCAGTACTTC	CASSFGGRETQYF
13	TRBV2	TRBD1	TRBJ2-7	.	TGTGCCAGCAGTTCGGGACAGAACTACGAGCAGTACTTC	CASSSGQNYEQYF
15	TRBV28	TRBD2	TRBJ2-7	once	TGTGCCAGCAGGCATGGACGGGGGGTCTCCCACGAGCAGTACTTC	CASRHGRGVSHEQYF
12	TRBV6-5	TRBD2	TRBJ2-1	.	TGTGCCAGCAGCTCTAGCGGGCAAGAGCAGTTCTTC	CASSSSGQEQFF
13	TRBV11-2	.	TRBJ1-5	.	TGTGCCAGCAGCTTACAAGGGGATCAGCCCCAGCATTTT	CASSLQGDQPQHF
15	TRBV6-5	.	TRBJ1-2	once	TGTGCCAGCAGTTACTTGCAACAGGCCAACTATGGCTACACCTTC	CASSYLQQANYGYTF
15	TRBV2	.	TRBJ1-3	.	TGTGCCAGCAGTGATATGGGCAAGGCTGGAAACACCATATATTTT	CASSDMGKAGNTIYF
14	TRBV5-8	TRBD1	TRBJ1-2	.	TGTGCCAGCAGCCGGACAGGGGTGATCTATGGCTACACCTTC	CASSRTGVIYGYTF
13	TRBV12-3/TRBV12-4	.	TRBJ1-1	.	TGTGCCAGCATTAGACGGGGGGGCACTGAAGCTTTCTTT	CASIRRGGTEAFF
15	TRBV4-1	.	TRBJ1-6	.	TGCGCCAGCAGCCAAGTGGGGAGTGATTATTCACCCCTCCACTTT	CASSQVGSDYSPLHF
16	TRBV9	.	TRBJ1-3	.	TGTGCCAGCAGCGTATCGATGAGGAGCTCTGGAAACACCATATATTTT	CASSVSMRSSGNTIYF
14	TRBV5-1	TRBD1	TRBJ1-1	.	TGCGCCAGCCGGGACAGGGGCGGGAACACTGAAGCTTTCTTT	CASRDRGGNTEAFF
14	TRBV7-9	.	TRBJ1-5	.	TGTGCCAGCAGCCCATCACGGGGCAATCAGCCCCAGCATTTT	CASSPSRGNQPQHF
15	TRBV3-1/TRBV3-2	.	TRBJ1-5	.	TGTGCCAGCAGCCAAGGTGGGGGGTACAATCAGCCCCAGCATTTT	CASSQGGGYNQPQHF
13	TRBV30	.	TRBJ2-1	.	TGTGCCTGGAGTGTACTGGGAGCCAATGAGCAGTTCTTC	CAWSVLGANEQFF
14	TRBV5-4	.	TRBJ1-6	.	TGTGCCAGCAGCTTCCCGGGAGCAAATTCACCCCTCCACTTT	CASSFPGANSPLHF
14	TRBV28	TRBD1	TRBJ1-1	.	TGTGCCAGCAGACCGGACAGGATGAACACTGAAGCTTTCTTT	CASRPDRMNTEAFF
14	TRBV28	.	TRBJ1-2	.	TGTGCCAGCAGTTTTGTCGGAAGGTTGGAGGGCTACACCTTC	CASSFVGRLEGYTF
12	TRBV5-6	.	TRBJ2-5	.	TGTGCCAGCAGCTCCTCTCTAGAGACCCAGTACTTC	CASSSSLETQYF
14	TRBV2	.	TRBJ1-4	.	TGTGCCAGCAATCTTAGGCAGGGTGGGGAAAAACTGTTTTTT	CASNLRQGGEKLFF